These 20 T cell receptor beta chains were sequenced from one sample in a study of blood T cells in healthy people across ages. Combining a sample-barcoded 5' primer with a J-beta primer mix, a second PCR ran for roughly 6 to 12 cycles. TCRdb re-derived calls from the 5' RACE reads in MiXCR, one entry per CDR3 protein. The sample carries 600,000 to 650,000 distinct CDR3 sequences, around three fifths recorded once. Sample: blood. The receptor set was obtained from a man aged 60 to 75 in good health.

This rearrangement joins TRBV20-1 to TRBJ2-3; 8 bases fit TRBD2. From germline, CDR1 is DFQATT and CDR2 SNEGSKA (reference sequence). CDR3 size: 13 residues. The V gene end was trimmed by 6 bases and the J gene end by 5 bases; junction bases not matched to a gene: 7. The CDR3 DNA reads TGCAGTGCACCGGGGGGGCTAGGAGATACGCAGTATTTT. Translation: CSAPGGLGDTQYF.

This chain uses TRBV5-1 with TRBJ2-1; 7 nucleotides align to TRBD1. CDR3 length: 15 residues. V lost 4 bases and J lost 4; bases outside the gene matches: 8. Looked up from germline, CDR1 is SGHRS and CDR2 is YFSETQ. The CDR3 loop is CASSTGQITYNEQFF. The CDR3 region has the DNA TGCGCCAGCAGCACGGGACAGATAACATACAATGAGCAGTTCTTC.

The CDR3 nucleotides read TGTGCCAGCAGTTACCGACGGAATGATGGGTATGGCTACACCTTC. It codes for CASSYRRNDGYGYTF. The chain is built from TRBV6-5 and TRBJ1-2; D is unclear. The V and J ends lost 2 bases and 5 bases respectively, with 15 bases between them. Germline lookup yields CDR1 MNHEY and CDR2 SVGAGI. The CDR3 runs to 15 residues.

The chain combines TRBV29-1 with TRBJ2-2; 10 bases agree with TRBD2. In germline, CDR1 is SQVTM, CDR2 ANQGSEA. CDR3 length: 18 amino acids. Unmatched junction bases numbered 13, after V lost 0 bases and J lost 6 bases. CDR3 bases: TGCAGCGTTGAAGATCGGTCCCGGAGCGGGGGGGCCGCCGGGGAGCTGTTTTTT. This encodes CSVEDRSRSGGAAGELFF.

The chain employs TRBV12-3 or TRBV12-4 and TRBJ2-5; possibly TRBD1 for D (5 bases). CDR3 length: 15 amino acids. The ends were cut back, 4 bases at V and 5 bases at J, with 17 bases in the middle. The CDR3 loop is CASSSPKTVRETQYF. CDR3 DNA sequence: TGTGCCAGCAGTTCCCCCAAGACAGTTCGGGAGACCCAGTACTTC.

This CDR3 is CASSRVRGSYNEQFF. In DNA, the CDR3 is TGTGCCAGCAGTAGAGTGCGGGGTTCCTACAATGAGCAGTTCTTC. This chain joins TRBV6-6 and TRBJ2-1, with a possible D match to TRBD2 (6 bases). The ends were cut back, 5 bases at V and 1 base at J, with 12 bases in the middle. The CDR3 extends over 15 amino acids. Looked up from germline, CDR1 is MNHNY and CDR2 is SVGAGI (reference sequence).

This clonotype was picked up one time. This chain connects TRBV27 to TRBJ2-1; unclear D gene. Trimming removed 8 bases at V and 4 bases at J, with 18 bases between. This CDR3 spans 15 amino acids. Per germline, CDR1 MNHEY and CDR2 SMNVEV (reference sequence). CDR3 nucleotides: TGTGCCAGCGCGCGGACGCTATGGGGTTACAATGAGCAGTTCTTC. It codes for CASARTLWGYNEQFF.

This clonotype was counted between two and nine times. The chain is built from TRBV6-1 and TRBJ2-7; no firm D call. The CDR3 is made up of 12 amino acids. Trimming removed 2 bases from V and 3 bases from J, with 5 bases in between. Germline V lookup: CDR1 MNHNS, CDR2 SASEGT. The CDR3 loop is CASSESNYEQYF. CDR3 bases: TGTGCCAGCAGTGAAAGTAACTACGAGCAGTACTTC.

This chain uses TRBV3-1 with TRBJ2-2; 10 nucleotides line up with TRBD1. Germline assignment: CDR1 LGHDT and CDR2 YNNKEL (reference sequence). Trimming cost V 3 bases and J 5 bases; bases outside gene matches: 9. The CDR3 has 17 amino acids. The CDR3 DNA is TGTGCCAGCAGCCAGGCTATCCGGACAGGGGGGACCGGGGAGCTGTTTTTT. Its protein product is CASSQAIRTGGTGELFF.

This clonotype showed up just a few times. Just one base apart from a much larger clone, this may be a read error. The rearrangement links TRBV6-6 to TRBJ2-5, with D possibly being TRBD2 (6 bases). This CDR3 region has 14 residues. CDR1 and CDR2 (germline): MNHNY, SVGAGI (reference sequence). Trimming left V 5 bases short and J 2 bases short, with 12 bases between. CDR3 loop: CASSVTSKQETQYF. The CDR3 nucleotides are TGTGCCAGCAGTGTTACTAGCAAGCAAGAGACCCAGTACTTC.

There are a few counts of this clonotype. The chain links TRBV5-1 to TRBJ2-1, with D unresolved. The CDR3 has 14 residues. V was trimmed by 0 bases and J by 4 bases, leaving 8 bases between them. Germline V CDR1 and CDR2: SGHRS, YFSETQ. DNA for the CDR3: TGCGCCAGCAGCTTGGCCGAGTCTTACAATGAGCAGTTCTTC. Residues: CASSLAESYNEQFF.

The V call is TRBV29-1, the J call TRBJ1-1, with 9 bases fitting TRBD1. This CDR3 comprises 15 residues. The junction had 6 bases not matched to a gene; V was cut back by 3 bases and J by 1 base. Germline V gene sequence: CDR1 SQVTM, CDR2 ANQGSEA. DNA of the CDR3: TGCAGCGTTGATTCCGGGACAGGGCCGAACACTGAAGCTTTCTTT. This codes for CSVDSGTGPNTEAFF.

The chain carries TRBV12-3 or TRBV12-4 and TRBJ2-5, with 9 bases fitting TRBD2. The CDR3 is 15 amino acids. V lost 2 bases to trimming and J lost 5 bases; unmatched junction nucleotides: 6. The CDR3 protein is CASSLLGGGVETQYF. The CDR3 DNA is TGTGCCAGCAGTTTACTTGGCGGGGGGGTGGAGACCCAGTACTTC.

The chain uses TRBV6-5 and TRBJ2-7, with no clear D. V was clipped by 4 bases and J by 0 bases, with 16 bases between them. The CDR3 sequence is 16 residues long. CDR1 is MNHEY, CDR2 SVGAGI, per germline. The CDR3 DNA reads TGTGCCAGCAGTTGCTCGAGGCGGACCAGCTCCTACGAGCAGTACTTC. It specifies CASSCSRRTSSYEQYF.

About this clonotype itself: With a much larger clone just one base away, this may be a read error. This CDR3 reads CACSQFKGEETQYF. CDR3 nucleotide sequence: TGTGCCTGCAGCCAATTTAAGGGTGAGGAGACCCAGTACTTC. This chain links TRBV3-1 with TRBJ2-7; D remains unclear. The DNA end lines up better with TRBJ2-5; the J call may be wrong. The CDR3 totals 14 residues. Germline V CDR1 and CDR2: LGHDT, YNNKEL (reference sequence).

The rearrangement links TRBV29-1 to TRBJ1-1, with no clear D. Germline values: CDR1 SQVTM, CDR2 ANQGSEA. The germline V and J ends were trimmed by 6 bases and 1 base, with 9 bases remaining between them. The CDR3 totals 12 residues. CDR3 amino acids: CSVRRGNTEAFF. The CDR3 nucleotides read TGCAGCGTACGGAGAGGGAACACTGAAGCTTTCTTT. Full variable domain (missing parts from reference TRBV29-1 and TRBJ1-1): SAVISQKPSRDICQRGTSLTIQCQVDSQVTMMFWYRQQPGQSLTLIATANQGSEATYESGFVIDKFPISRPNLTFSTLTVSNMSPEDSSIYLCSVRRGNTEAFFGQGTRLTVV.

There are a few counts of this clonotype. CDR3 in DNA: TGTGCCAGCAGTGACTTATATAGGGATGAGCAGTTCTTC. Encoded protein: CASSDLYRDEQFF. The rearrangement joins TRBV2 to TRBJ2-1, with D unclear. The CDR3 runs 13 residues. Germline lookup yields CDR1 SNHLY and CDR2 FYNNEI. V was trimmed by 3 bases and J by 8 bases, leaving 11 bases between them.

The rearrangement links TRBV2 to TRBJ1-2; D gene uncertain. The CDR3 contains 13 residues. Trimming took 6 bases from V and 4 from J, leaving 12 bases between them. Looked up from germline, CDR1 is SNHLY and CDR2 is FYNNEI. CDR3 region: CASSGVGSYGYTF. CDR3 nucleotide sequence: TGTGCCAGCAGCGGGGTGGGGAGCTATGGCTACACCTTC.

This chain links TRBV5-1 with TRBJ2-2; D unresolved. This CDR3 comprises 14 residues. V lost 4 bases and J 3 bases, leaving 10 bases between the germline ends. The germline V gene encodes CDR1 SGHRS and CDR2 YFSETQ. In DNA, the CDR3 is TGCGCCAGCAGCATCGACCCGGACACCGGGGAGCTGTTTTTT. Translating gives CASSIDPDTGELFF. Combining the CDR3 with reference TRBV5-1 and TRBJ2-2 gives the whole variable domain KAGVTQTPRYLIKTRGQQVTLSCSPISGHRSVSWYQQTPGQGLQFLFEYFSETQRNKGNFPGRFSGRQFSNSRSEMNVSTLELGDSALYLCASSIDPDTGELFFGEGSRLTVL.

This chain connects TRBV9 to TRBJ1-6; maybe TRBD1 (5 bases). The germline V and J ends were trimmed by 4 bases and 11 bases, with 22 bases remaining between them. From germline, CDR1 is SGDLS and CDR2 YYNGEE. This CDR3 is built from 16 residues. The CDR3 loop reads CASSPTDTGYFPPLHF. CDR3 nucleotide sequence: TGTGCCAGCAGCCCAACGGACACGGGCTACTTCCCACCCCTCCACTTT.